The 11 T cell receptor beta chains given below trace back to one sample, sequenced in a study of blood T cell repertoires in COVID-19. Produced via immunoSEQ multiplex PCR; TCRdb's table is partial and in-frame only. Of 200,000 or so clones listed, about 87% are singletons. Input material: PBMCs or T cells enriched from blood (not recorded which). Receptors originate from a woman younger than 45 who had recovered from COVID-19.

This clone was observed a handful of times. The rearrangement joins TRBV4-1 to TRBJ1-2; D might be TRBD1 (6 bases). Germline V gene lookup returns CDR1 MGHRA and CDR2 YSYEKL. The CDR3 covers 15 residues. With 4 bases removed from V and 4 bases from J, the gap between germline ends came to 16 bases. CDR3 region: CASSPREGGSYGYTF. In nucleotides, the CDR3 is TGCGCCAGCAGCCCCCGGGAGGGGGGCAGCTATGGCTACACCTTC.

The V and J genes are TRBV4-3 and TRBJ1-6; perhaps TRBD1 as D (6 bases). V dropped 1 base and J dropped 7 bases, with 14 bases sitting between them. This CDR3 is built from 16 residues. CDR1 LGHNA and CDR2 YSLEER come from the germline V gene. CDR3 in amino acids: CASSQARQARNSPLHF. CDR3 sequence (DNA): TGCGCCAGCAGCCAAGCCCGACAGGCTAGGAATTCACCCCTCCACTTT.

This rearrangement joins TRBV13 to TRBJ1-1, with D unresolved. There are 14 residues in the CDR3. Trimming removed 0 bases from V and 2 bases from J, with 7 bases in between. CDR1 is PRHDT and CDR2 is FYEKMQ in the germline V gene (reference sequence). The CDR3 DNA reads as TGTGCCAGCAGCTTAGGCCGCGGTAACACTGAAGCTTTCTTT. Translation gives CASSLGRGNTEAFF.

DNA for the CDR3: TGTGCCAGCAGCTTATTCAGGGATGGTGAAGCTTTCTTT. Amino acid sequence: CASSLFRDGEAFF. This chain uses TRBV7-2 with TRBJ1-1; tentatively, D is TRBD1 (5 bases). V lost 2 bases and J lost 7, with 11 bases in between. From germline, CDR1 is SGHTA and CDR2 FQGNSA. The CDR3 is 13 residues long.

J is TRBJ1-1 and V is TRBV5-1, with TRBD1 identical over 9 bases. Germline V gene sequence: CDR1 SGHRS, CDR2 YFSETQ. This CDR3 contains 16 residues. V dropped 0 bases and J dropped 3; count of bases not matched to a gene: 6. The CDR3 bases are TGCGCCAGCAGCTTGGTTACAGGGGGCTCTGACACTGAAGCTTTCTTT. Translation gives CASSLVTGGSDTEAFF.

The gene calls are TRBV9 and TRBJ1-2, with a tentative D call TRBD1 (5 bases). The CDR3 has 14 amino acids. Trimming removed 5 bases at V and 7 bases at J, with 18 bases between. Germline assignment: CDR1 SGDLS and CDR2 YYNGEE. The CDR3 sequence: CASRRPGEARGYTF. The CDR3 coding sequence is TGTGCCAGCAGAAGGCCGGGGGAGGCACGTGGCTACACCTTC.

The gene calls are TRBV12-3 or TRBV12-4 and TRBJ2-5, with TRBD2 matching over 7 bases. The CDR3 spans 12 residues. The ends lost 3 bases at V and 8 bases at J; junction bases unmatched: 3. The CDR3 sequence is CASSLTSPTQYF. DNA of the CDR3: TGTGCCAGCAGTTTGACTAGCCCTACCCAGTACTTC.

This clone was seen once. The CDR3 is CASSLGTSGTYEQYF. The CDR3 bases are TGCGCCAGCAGCTTGGGAACTAGCGGAACCTACGAGCAGTACTTC. This chain connects TRBV5-1 to TRBJ2-7; 8 nucleotides match TRBD2. The CDR3 has 15 residues. Germline V lookup: CDR1 SGHRS, CDR2 YFSETQ. Trimming cost V 0 bases and J 2 bases; bases outside gene matches: 4.

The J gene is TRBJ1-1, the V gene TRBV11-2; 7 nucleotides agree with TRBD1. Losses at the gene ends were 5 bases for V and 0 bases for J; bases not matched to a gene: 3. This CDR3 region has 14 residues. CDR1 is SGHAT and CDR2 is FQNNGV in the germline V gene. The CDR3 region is CASSPGQLNTEAFF. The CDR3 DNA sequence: TGTGCCAGCAGCCCGGGACAGTTGAACACTGAAGCTTTCTTT. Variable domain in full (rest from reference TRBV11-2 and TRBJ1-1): EAGVAQSPRYKIIEKRQSVAFWCNPISGHATLYWYQQILGQGPKLLIQFQNNGVVDDSQLPKDRFSAERLKGVDSTLKIQPAKLEDSAVYLCASSPGQLNTEAFFGQGTRLTVV.

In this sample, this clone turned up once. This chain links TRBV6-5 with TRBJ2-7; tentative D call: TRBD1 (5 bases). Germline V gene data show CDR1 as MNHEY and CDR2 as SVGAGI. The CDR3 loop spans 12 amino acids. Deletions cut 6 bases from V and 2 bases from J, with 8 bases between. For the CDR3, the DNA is TGTGCCAGCAGCCAGACAGCCTACGAGCAGTACTTC. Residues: CASSQTAYEQYF.

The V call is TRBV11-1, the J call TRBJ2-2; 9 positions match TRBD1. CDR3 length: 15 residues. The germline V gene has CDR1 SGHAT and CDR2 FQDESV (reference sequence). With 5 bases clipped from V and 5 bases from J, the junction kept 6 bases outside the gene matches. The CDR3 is CASSLDRGLTGELFF. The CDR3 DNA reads TGTGCCAGCAGCCTGGACAGGGGTTTGACCGGGGAGCTGTTTTTT.